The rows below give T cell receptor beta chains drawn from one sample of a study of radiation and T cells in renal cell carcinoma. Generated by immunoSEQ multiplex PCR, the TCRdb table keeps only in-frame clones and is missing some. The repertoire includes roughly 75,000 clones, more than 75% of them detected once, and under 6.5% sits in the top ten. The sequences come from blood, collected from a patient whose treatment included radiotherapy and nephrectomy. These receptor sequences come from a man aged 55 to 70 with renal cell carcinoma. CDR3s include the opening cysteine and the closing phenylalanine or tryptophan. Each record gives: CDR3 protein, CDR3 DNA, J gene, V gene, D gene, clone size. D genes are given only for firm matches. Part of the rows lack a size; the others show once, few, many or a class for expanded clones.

CDR3: CASSSRPGANQPQHF
DNA: TGCGCCAGCAGTTCCCGACCGGGTGCAAATCAGCCCCAGCATTTT
J: TRBJ1-5
V: TRBV5-1
D: NA
size: NA

CDR3: CASTRRPPGVYSNQPQHF
DNA: TGTGCCAGCACGAGACGGCCTCCGGGAGTTTATAGCAATCAGCCCCAGCATTTT
J: TRBJ1-5
V: TRBV27
D: NA
size: NA

CDR3: CASSHQTGRNQPQHF
DNA: TGCGCCAGCAGCCACCAGACAGGGAGAAATCAGCCCCAGCATTTT
J: TRBJ1-5
V: TRBV4-1
D: TRBD1
size: NA

CDR3: CASSETSGRYEQYF
DNA: TGTGCCAGCAGTGAGACTAGCGGGAGGTACGAGCAGTACTTC
J: TRBJ2-7
V: TRBV6-5
D: TRBD2
size: NA

CDR3: CATAWAGGDYEQYF
DNA: TGCGCGACAGCTTGGGCAGGGGGCGACTACGAGCAGTACTTC
J: TRBJ2-7
V: TRBV5-1
D: TRBD1
size: NA

CDR3: CALQGAVYEQYF
DNA: TGTGCCTTGCAGGGGGCGGTATACGAGCAGTACTTC
J: TRBJ2-7
V: TRBV30
D: TRBD1
size: NA

CDR3: CASSLWGALNEKLFF
DNA: TGTGCCAGCAGTTTATGGGGGGCACTAAATGAAAAACTGTTTTTT
J: TRBJ1-4
V: TRBV28
D: NA
size: NA

CDR3: CASSTDTDRGYGEQYF
DNA: TGTGCCAGCAGCACAGACACGGACAGGGGCTACGGCGAGCAGTACTTC
J: TRBJ2-7
V: TRBV7-6
D: TRBD1
size: NA

CDR3: CASSAGTRRGTDTQYF
DNA: TGTGCCAGTAGTGCCGGGACTCGGAGGGGAACAGATACGCAGTATTTT
J: TRBJ2-3
V: TRBV19
D: NA
size: NA

CDR3: CASSSADLGQGVEQYF
DNA: TGCGCCAGCAGCTCGGCCGATCTTGGACAGGGAGTCGAGCAGTACTTC
J: TRBJ2-7
V: TRBV5-1
D: TRBD1
size: NA

CDR3: CASSSPATAGELFF
DNA: TGTGCCAGCAGCTCCCCGGCGACTGCCGGGGAGCTGTTTTTT
J: TRBJ2-2
V: TRBV5-4
D: NA
size: NA

CDR3: CASSVVTGLAGGEQFF
DNA: TGTGCCAGCAGCGTAGTGACCGGACTAGCGGGAGGCGAGCAGTTCTTC
J: TRBJ2-1
V: TRBV9
D: TRBD2
size: NA

CDR3: CASSPKSNTEAFF
DNA: TGTGCCAGCTCACCGAAGTCGAACACTGAAGCTTTCTTT
J: TRBJ1-1
V: TRBV18
D: NA
size: NA

CDR3: CASSFWGMNTEAFF
DNA: TGTGCCAGCAGTTTTTGGGGTATGAACACTGAAGCTTTCTTT
J: TRBJ1-1
V: TRBV28
D: NA
size: few

CDR3: CASSSQGFFANTGELFF
DNA: TGTGCCAGCAGCTCCCAGGGTTTTTTTGCGAACACCGGGGAGCTGTTTTTT
J: TRBJ2-2
V: TRBV27
D: NA
size: NA

CDR3: CASSARQGEETQYF
DNA: TGTGCCAGCAGCGCCAGACAGGGGGAGGAGACCCAGTACTTC
J: TRBJ2-5
V: TRBV5-4
D: TRBD1
size: once

CDR3: CASSLLAVGNEQFF
DNA: TGTGCCAGCAGTTTGCTAGCGGTGGGCAATGAGCAGTTCTTC
J: TRBJ2-1
V: TRBV7-9
D: TRBD2
size: NA

CDR3: CASSPLPGTGGNEQFF
DNA: TGTGCCAGCAGCCCCCTCCCCGGGACAGGGGGCAATGAGCAGTTCTTC
J: TRBJ2-1
V: TRBV11-3
D: TRBD1
size: few

CDR3: CASSESSQGRETQYF
DNA: TGCGCCAGCAGTGAGTCTTCCCAGGGCCGAGAGACCCAGTACTTC
J: TRBJ2-5
V: TRBV10-1
D: NA
size: NA

CDR3: CASARGRDYEQYF
DNA: TGTGCCAGCGCCCGGGGCAGGGACTACGAGCAGTACTTC
J: TRBJ2-7
V: TRBV28
D: NA
size: NA

CDR3: CASSVPGELFF
DNA: TGTGCCAGCAGTGTCCCCGGGGAGCTGTTTTTT
J: TRBJ2-2
V: TRBV6-1
D: NA
size: once

CDR3: CAISAVDVEGETQYF
DNA: TGTGCCATCAGTGCCGTTGACGTGGAGGGCGAGACCCAGTACTTC
J: TRBJ2-5
V: TRBV10-3
D: NA
size: NA

CDR3: CASAQTANTEAFF
DNA: TGTGCCAGTGCCCAGACAGCGAACACTGAAGCTTTCTTT
J: TRBJ1-1
V: TRBV19
D: NA
size: few

CDR3: CASSERFETQYF
DNA: TGTGCCAGCAGTGAAAGGTTCGAGACCCAGTACTTC
J: TRBJ2-5
V: TRBV6-1
D: NA
size: NA

CDR3: CASSWGLAGDHTQYF
DNA: TGTGCCAGCAGCTGGGGACTAGCGGGAGACCATACGCAGTATTTT
J: TRBJ2-3
V: TRBV7-2
D: TRBD2
size: NA

CDR3: CASSLMQGAETQYF
DNA: TGTGCCAGCAGTTTGATGCAGGGGGCTGAGACCCAGTACTTC
J: TRBJ2-5
V: TRBV27
D: TRBD1
size: NA

CDR3: CASSYSPGRGEQYF
DNA: TGTGCCAGCAGTTACTCGCCGGGCCGAGGAGAGCAGTACTTC
J: TRBJ2-7
V: TRBV6-5
D: NA
size: NA

CDR3: CASSDQTRGMETQYF
DNA: TGCGCCAGCAGTGACCAGACTCGCGGTATGGAGACCCAGTACTTC
J: TRBJ2-5
V: TRBV10-1
D: NA
size: NA

CDR3: CASSLSPGMNTEAFF
DNA: TGTGCCAGCAGTTTAAGTCCAGGGATGAACACTGAAGCTTTCTTT
J: TRBJ1-1
V: TRBV28
D: NA
size: few

CDR3: CASKAPGNQPQHF
DNA: TGTGCCAGCAAGGCCCCGGGTAATCAGCCCCAGCATTTT
J: TRBJ1-5
V: TRBV28
D: NA
size: NA

CDR3: CASSQLYRGEQFF
DNA: TGTGCCAGCAGCCAACTGTACAGGGGTGAGCAGTTCTTC
J: TRBJ2-1
V: TRBV14
D: TRBD1
size: few

CDR3: CAWTLGGPGNSYEQYF
DNA: TGTGCCTGGACCCTGGGGGGGCCGGGGAACTCCTACGAGCAGTACTTC
J: TRBJ2-7
V: TRBV30
D: NA
size: NA

CDR3: CASSFAGRETQYF
DNA: TGCGCCAGCAGCTTTGCGGGACGAGAGACCCAGTACTTC
J: TRBJ2-5
V: TRBV5-1
D: NA
size: NA

CDR3: CASSPLGAGQGYEQYF
DNA: TGTGCCAGCAGCCCACTTGGGGCGGGACAGGGATACGAGCAGTACTTC
J: TRBJ2-7
V: TRBV11-2
D: TRBD1
size: NA

CDR3: CASSSGVGELFF
DNA: TGTGCCAGCAGTTCAGGGGTCGGGGAGCTGTTTTTT
J: TRBJ2-2
V: TRBV28
D: NA
size: NA

CDR3: CASSSSGQGVRETQYF
DNA: TGCGCCAGCAGCTCATCGGGACAGGGGGTTAGAGAGACCCAGTACTTC
J: TRBJ2-5
V: TRBV5-1
D: TRBD1
size: NA

CDR3: CASSPEPRVNEQYF
DNA: TGCGCCAGCAGCCCGGAACCTAGGGTTAACGAGCAGTACTTC
J: TRBJ2-7
V: TRBV4-1
D: NA
size: once

CDR3: CASRVRLAASSYEQYF
DNA: TGTGCCAGCAGGGTAAGACTAGCGGCTAGCTCCTACGAGCAGTACTTC
J: TRBJ2-7
V: TRBV2
D: TRBD2
size: NA

CDR3: CASSLGREGPREQYF
DNA: TGTGCCAGCAGCTTAGGGCGGGAGGGCCCTCGGGAGCAGTACTTC
J: TRBJ2-7
V: TRBV7-6
D: TRBD2
size: few

CDR3: CASSDPAGGTYAYEQYF
DNA: TGCGCCAGCAGTGATCCAGCGGGAGGAACCTATGCCTACGAGCAGTACTTC
J: TRBJ2-7
V: TRBV10-1
D: TRBD2
size: NA

CDR3: CASGPDWSSYNEQFF
DNA: TGTGCCAGCGGACCGGACTGGAGCTCCTACAATGAGCAGTTCTTC
J: TRBJ2-1
V: TRBV6-5
D: NA
size: NA

CDR3: CAISTDRADMPDRVSSYNEQFF
DNA: TGTGCCATCAGCACAGATAGGGCTGACATGCCCGATCGGGTTAGCTCCTACAATGAGCAGTTCTTC
J: TRBJ2-1
V: TRBV10-3
D: NA
size: NA